This TCR beta chain was identified during a study of shared clonotypes between healthy human individuals. For the study at large: Donors consisted of two women and three men between 18 and 49.

Some clones are missing from TCRdb's copy, which holds only in-frame ones; the method was immunoSEQ multiplex PCR. The repertoire holds around 650,000 clones, approximately 96% seen once, with roughly 0.12% in the top ten. Study observations and caveats: The four-donor shared clonotypes exceeded non-shared clonotypes in generation probability, with non-shared ones scoring lower. Richness estimates generally favored naive over memory subsets.

It was CD45RO-negative cells, positively selected for CCR7, that made up naive CD8 cells, with terminally differentiated effector memory CD45RA+ cells excluded. Germline CDR1 reads LGHNA; CDR2 reads YNFKEQ. V lost 1 base and J lost 2, with 10 bases in between. There are 15 residues in the CDR3. With regard to this clone: Its antigen is not identified.

The source is a woman in her twenties or thirties in good health. The chain couples TRBV4-2 to TRBJ2-3; D not certain. Sequencing was performed on naive CD8+ T cells sorted from blood. CDR3 DNA: TGTGCCAGCAGCCAAGGGGCTCCAATCACAGATACGCAGTATTTT. This sequence encodes CASSQGAPITDTQYF.